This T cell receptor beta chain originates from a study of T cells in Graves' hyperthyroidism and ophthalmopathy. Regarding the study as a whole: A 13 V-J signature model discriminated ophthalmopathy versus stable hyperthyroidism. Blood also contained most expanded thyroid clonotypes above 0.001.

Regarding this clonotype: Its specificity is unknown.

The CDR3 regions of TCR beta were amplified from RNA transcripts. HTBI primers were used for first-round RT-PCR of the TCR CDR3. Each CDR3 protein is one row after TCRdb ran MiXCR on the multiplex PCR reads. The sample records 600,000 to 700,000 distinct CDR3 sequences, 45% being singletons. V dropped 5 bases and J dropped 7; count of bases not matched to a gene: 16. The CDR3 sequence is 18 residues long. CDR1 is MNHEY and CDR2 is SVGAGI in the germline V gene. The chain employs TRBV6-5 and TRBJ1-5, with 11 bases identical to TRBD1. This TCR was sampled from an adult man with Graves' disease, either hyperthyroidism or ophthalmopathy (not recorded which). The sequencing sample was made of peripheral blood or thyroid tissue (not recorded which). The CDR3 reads CASSPYTGTGGSRQPQHF. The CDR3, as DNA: TGTGCCAGCAGTCCCTACACCGGGACAGGGGGTTCGAGACAGCCCCAGCATTTT.